This T cell receptor beta chain came from a study of T cells in Graves' hyperthyroidism and ophthalmopathy. In this sample, this clonotype turned up many times. Amplification of TCR beta CDR3 regions was performed using RNA transcripts as template. Carried out on the TCR CDR3, a first-round RT-PCR used the HTBI primer set. TCRdb reprocessed the multiplex PCR reads with MiXCR, giving one entry per CDR3 protein. The sample records some 400,000 distinct CDR3 sequences, roughly 13% being singletons. The CDR3 is 12 residues long. Germline assignment: CDR1 DFQATT and CDR2 SNEGSKA (reference sequence). Trimming left V 6 bases short and J 6 bases short, with 12 bases between.

This TCR was sampled from a woman aged 55-70 years with Graves' hyperthyroidism. V usage is TRBV20-1 and J usage is TRBJ1-5; a weak D match, TRBD1 (5 bases). The sequenced sample consisted of blood. The CDR3 nucleotides read TGCAGTGCCGGGGGTAGGGCTCAGCCCCAGCATTTT. Protein: CSAGGRAQPQHF.